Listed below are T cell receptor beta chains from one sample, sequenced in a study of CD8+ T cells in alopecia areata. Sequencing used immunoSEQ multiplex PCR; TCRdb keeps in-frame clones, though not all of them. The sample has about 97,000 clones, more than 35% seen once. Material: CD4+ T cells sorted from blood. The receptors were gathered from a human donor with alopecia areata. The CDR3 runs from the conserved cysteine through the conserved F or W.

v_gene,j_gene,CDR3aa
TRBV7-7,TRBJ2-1,CASSLISHNEQFF
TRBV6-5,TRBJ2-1,CASSYSNSVNEQFF
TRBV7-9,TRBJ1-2,CASSLAVSGRNYGYTF
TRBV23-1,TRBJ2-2,CASFANTGELFF
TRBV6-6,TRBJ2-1,CASVRGSSAEQFF
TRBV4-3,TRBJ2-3,CASSQDQGGQKDTQYF
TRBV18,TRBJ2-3,CASSPAATDTQYF
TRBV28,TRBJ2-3,CASSLSGGRNTQYF
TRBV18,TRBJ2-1,CASSNRQGNRNEQFF
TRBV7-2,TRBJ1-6,CASSPHMSSYNSPLHF
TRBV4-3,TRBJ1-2,CASSQPDRETSGYTF
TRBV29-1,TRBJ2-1,CSADRGLKNEQFF
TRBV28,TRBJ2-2,CASSFAGTGELFF
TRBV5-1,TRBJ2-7,CASSLYGTSSYEQYF
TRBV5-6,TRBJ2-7,CASSRTSGTVYEQYF
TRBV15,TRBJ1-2,CATSRAGPNYGYTF
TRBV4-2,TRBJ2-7,CASSQTGTSYFHF
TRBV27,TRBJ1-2,CASRVGSGGHGYTF
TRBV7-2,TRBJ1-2,CASSLVGRGSYGYTF
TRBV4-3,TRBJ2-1,CASSLIAGGRNEQFF
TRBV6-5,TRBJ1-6,CASSYVPGDNSPLHF
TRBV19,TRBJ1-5,CASSIGQSNQPQHF
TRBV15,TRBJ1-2,CATNRGTDHNYGYTF
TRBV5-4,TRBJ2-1,CASSLPGQGSDEQFF
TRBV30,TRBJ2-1,CAGRRSGSFEQFF
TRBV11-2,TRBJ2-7,CASSLGTGVMTGSYEQYF
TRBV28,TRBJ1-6,CASSFLGAVVDNVPLHF
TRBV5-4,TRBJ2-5,CASSIGRGTQETQYF
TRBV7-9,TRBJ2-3,CASSSSGGLTDTQYF
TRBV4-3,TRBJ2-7,CASSQETDYEQYF
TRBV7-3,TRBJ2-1,CASSSQGSSYNEQFF
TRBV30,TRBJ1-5,CAWNPGQGNQPQHF
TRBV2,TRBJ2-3,CASSEAWGMRTDTQYF
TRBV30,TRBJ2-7,CAWSGTSGRSSYEQYF
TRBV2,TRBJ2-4,CASTDFNRGKNIQYF
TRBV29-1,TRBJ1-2,CSVGVIVASNYGYTF
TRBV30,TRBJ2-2,CARNRGKAGELFF
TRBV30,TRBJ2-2,CAWSVSGNGELFF
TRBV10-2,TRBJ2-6,CASSVASSGANVLTF
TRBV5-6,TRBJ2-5,CASSRERLAETQYF
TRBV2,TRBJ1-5,CASSRDSGNQPQHF
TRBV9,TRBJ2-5,CASSVPDRAETQYF
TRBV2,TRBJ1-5,CASGGLGNQPQHF
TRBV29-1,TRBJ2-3,CSRVSGRGMSTDTQYF
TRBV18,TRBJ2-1,CASSPRTGNEQFF
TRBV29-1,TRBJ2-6,CSARAGQGSGANVLTF
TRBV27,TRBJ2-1,CASRGPGDEQFF
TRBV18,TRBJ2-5,CASSPTETQYF
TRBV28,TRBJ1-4,CASSRGGRNEKLFF
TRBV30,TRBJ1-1,CAWRDSSNTEAFF
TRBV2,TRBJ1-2,CASSEETENYGYTF
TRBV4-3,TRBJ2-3,CASSQVQERPQYF
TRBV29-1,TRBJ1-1,CSVVWFPETLNTEAFF